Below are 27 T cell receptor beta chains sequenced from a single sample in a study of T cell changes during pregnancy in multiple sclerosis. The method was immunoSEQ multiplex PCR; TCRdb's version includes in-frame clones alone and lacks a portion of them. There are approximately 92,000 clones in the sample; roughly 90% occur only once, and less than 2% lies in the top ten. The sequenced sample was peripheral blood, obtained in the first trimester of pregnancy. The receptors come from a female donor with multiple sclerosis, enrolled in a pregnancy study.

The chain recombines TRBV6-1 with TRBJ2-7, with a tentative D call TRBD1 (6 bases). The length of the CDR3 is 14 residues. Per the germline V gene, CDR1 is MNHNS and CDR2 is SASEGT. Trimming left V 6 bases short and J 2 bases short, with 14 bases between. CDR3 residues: CASSQVQGPYEQYF. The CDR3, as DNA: TGTGCCAGCAGCCAGGTCCAGGGGCCCTACGAGCAGTACTTC.

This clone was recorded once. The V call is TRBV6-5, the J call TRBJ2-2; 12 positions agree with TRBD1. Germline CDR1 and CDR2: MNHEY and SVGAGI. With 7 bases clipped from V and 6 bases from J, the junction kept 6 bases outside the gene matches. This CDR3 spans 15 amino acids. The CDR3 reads CASTWDRGLAGELFF. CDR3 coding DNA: TGTGCCAGCACCTGGGACAGGGGGCTGGCCGGGGAGCTGTTTTTT.

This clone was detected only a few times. CDR3 amino acids: CAAVPTGNAYEQYF. In DNA form, the CDR3 reads TGTGCCGCCGTACCGACAGGGAATGCCTACGAGCAGTACTTC. J is TRBJ2-7 and V is TRBV6-1; 7 bases line up with TRBD1. The CDR3 is 14 residues long. In germline, CDR1 is MNHNS, CDR2 SASEGT. V was pared by 11 bases and J by 2 bases, with 12 bases of the junction left unmatched.

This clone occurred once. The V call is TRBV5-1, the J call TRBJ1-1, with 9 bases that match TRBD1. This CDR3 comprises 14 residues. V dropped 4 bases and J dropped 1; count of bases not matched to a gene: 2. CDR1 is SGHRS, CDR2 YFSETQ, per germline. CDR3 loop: CASSTGQGNTEAFF. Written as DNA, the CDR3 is TGCGCCAGCAGCACGGGACAGGGGAACACTGAAGCTTTCTTT.

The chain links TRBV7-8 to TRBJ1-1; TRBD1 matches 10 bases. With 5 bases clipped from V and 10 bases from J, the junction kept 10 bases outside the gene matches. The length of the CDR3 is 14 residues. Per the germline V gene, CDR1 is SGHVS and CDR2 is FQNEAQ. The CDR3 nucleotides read TGTGCCAGCAGCATTAGCGGACAGGGGGTTGGAGCTTTCTTT. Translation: CASSISGQGVGAFF.

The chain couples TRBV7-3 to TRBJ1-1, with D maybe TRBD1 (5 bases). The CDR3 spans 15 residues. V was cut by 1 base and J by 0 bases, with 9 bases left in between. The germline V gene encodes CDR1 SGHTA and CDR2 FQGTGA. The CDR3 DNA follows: TGTGCCAGCAGCTTAAACGGAGGGGTGAACACTGAAGCTTTCTTT. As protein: CASSLNGGVNTEAFF. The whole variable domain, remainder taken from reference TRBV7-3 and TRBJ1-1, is GAGVSQTPSNKVTEKGKYVELRCDPISGHTALYWYRQSLGQGPEFLIYFQGTGAADDSGLPNDRFFAVRPEGSVSTLKIQRTERGDSAVYLCASSLNGGVNTEAFFGQGTRLTVV.

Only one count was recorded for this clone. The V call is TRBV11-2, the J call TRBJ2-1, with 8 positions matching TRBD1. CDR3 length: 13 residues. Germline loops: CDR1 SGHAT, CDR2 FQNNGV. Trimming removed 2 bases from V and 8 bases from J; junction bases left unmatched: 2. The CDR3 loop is CASSLSRGHEQFF. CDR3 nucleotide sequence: TGTGCCAGCAGCTTAAGCAGGGGGCATGAGCAGTTCTTC.

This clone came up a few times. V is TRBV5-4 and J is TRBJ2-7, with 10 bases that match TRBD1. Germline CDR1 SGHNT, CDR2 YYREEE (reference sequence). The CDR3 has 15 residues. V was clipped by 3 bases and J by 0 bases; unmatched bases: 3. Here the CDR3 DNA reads TGTGCCAGCAGCTGGAGGACAGGGGGCTCCTACGAGCAGTACTTC. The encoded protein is CASSWRTGGSYEQYF.

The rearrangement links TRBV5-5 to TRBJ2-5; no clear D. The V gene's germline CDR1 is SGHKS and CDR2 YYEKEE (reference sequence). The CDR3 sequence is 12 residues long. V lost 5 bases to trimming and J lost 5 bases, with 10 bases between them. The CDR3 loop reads CASSYTGETQYF. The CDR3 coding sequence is TGTGCCAGCAGTTATACCGGGGAGACCCAGTACTTC. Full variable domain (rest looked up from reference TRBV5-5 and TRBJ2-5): DAGVTQSPTHLIKTRGQQVTLRCSPISGHKSVSWYQQVLGQGPQFIFQYYEKEERGRGNFPDRFSARQFPNYSSELNVNALLLGDSALYLCASSYTGETQYFGPGTRLLVL.

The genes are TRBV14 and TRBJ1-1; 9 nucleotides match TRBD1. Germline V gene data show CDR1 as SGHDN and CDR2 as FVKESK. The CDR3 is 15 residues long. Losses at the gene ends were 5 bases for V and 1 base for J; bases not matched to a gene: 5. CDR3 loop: CASSSNRGQNTEAFF. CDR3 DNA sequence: TGTGCCAGCAGCTCAAACAGGGGGCAGAACACTGAAGCTTTCTTT.

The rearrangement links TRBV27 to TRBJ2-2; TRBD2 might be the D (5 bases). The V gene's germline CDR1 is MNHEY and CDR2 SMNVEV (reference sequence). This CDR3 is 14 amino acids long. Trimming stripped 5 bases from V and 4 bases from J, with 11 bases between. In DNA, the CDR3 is TGTGCCAGCAGTCCCCGGACTTTCACCGGGGAGCTGTTTTTT. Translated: CASSPRTFTGELFF.

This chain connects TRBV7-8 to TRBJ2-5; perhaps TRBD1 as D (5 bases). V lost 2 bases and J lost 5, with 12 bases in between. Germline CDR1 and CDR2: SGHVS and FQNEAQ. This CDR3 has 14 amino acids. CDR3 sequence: CASSLSSRVETQYF. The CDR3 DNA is TGTGCCAGCAGCTTAAGTTCCAGGGTTGAGACCCAGTACTTC.

CDR3 region: CASSPWTGASSGNTIYF. The CDR3 nucleotides are TGTGCCAGCAGCCCATGGACAGGGGCGTCCTCTGGAAACACCATATATTTT. The genes are TRBV14 and TRBJ1-3; 9 positions agree with TRBD1. The CDR3 totals 17 residues. With V trimmed by 4 bases and J by 0 bases, 7 bases remained unmatched. The germline gives CDR1 SGHDN, CDR2 FVKESK.

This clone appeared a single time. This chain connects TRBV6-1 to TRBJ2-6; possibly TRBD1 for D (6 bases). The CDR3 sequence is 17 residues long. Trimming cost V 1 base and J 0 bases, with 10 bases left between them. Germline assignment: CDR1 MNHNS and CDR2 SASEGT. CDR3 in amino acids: CASSEDRVFSGANVLTF. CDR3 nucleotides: TGTGCCAGCAGTGAAGACAGGGTGTTCTCTGGGGCCAACGTCCTGACTTTC.

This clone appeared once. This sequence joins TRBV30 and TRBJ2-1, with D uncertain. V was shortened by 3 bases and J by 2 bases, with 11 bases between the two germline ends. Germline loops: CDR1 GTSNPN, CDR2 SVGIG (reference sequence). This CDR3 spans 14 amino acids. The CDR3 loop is CAWSLRGPYNEQFF. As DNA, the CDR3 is TGTGCCTGGAGCCTCCGTGGCCCCTACAATGAGCAGTTCTTC.

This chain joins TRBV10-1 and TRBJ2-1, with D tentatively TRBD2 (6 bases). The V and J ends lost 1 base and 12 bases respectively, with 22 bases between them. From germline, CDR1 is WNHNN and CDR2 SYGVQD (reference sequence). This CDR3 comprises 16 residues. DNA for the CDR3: TGCGCCAGCAGTGAGTTCGGGGGATCAGGGTCTATCGGGCAGTTCTTC. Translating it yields CASSEFGGSGSIGQFF.

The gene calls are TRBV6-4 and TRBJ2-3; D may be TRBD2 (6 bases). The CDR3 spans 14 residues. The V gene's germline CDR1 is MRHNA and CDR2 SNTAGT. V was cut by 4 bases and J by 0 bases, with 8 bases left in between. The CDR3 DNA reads TGTGCCAGCAGTGCCGGGACTAGCACAGATACGCAGTATTTT. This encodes CASSAGTSTDTQYF.

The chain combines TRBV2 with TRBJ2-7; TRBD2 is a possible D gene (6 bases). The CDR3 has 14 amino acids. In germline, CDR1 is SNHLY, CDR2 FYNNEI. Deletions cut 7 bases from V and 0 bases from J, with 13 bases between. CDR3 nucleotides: TGTGCCAGCATAGGGATAGCGGCCTCCTACGAGCAGTACTTC. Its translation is CASIGIAASYEQYF. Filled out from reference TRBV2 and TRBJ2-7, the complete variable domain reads EPEVTQTPSHQVTQMGQEVILRCVPISNHLYFYWYRQILGQKVEFLVSFYNNEISEKSEIFDDQFSVERPDGSNFTLKIRSTKLEDSAMYFCASIGIAASYEQYFGPGTRLTVT.

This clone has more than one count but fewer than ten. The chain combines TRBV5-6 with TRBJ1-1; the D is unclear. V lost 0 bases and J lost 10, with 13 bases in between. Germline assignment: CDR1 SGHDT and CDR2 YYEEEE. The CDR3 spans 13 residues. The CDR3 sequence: CASSLGFSTSAFF. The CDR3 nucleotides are TGTGCCAGCAGCTTGGGATTTTCCACTTCAGCTTTCTTT.

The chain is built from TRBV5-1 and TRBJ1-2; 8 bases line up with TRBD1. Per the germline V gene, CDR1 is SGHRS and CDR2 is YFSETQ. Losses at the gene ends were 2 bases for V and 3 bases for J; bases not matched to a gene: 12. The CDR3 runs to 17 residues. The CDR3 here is CASSFGFTGGIDYGYTF. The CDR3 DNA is TGCGCCAGCAGCTTTGGTTTCACAGGGGGAATTGACTATGGCTACACCTTC.

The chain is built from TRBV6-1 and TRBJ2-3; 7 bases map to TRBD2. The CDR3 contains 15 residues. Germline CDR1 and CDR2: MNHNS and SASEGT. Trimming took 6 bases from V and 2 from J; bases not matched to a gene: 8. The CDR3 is CASRRGTLFTDTQYF. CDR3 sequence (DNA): TGTGCCAGCAGGCGGGGGACCCTATTCACAGATACGCAGTATTTT.

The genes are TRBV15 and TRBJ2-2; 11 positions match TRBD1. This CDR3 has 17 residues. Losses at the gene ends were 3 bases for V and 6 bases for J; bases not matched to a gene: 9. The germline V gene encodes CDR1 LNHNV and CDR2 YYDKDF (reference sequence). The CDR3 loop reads CATSSEVRDRGAGELFF. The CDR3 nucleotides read TGTGCCACCAGCAGTGAGGTCCGGGACAGGGGGGCCGGGGAGCTGTTTTTT. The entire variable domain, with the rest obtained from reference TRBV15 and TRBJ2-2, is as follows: DAMVIQNPRYQVTQFGKPVTLSCSQTLNHNVMYWYQQKSSQAPKLLFHYYDKDFNNEADTPDNFQSRRPNTSFCFLDIRSPGLGDTAMYLCATSSEVRDRGAGELFFGEGSRLTVL.

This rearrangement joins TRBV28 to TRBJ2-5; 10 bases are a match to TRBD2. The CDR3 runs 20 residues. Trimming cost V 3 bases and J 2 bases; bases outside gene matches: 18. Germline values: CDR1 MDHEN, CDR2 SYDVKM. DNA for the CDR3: TGTGCCAGCAGTTTTGTTAGGGCTAGCGGGAGTCCCGTCTGGCAAGAGACCCAGTACTTC. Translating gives CASSFVRASGSPVWQETQYF.

CDR3 amino acids: CASTRDRAYEQYF. The CDR3 nucleotides read TGTGCCAGCACCCGGGACAGGGCTTACGAGCAGTACTTC. V usage is TRBV2 and J usage is TRBJ2-7; TRBD1 agrees at 9 bases. The V segment lost 7 bases and the J segment 4 bases; nucleotides outside the gene matches: 5. The length of the CDR3 is 13 residues. The V gene's germline CDR1 is SNHLY and CDR2 FYNNEI.

As DNA, the CDR3 is TGCGCCAGCAGCGCCCAGCACCCCATTGACAGGGCCGGTGAGCAGTTCTTC. Translating gives CASSAQHPIDRAGEQFF. The chain has TRBV5-1 and TRBJ2-1; TRBD1 agrees at 7 bases. CDR1 is SGHRS and CDR2 is YFSETQ in the germline V gene. The CDR3 totals 17 residues. Trimming took 4 bases from V and 9 from J; bases not matched to a gene: 19.

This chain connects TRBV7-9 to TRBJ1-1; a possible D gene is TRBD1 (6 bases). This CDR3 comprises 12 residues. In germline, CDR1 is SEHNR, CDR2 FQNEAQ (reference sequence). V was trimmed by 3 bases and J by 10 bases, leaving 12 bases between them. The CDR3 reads CASSLGGAGAFF. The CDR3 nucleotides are TGTGCCAGCAGCTTGGGGGGGGCCGGAGCTTTCTTT.

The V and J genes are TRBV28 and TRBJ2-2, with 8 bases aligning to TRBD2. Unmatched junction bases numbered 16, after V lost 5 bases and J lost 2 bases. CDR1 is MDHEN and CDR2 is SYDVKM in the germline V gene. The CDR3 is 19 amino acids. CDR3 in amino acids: CASSPGREAHSFNTGELFF. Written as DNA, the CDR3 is TGTGCCAGCAGTCCCGGGCGGGAGGCTCATTCTTTTAACACCGGGGAGCTGTTTTTT.